This T cell receptor beta chain stems from a study of T cell responses to AZD1222 COVID-19 vaccine. Germline V gives CDR1 SGHTA, CDR2 FQGTGA. V was pared by 5 bases and J by 2 bases, with 9 bases between. This CDR3 has 13 residues. Study conclusions and caveats: Donors were mostly white British, more females; clonal diversity possibly underestimated. Vaccine-related CD4 TCRs covered spike, predominating at 160-218 and 743-854. The repertoires were collected only after the peak T cell response.

Assay used: immunoSEQ multiplex PCR; TCRdb lists only in-frame clones, some missing. The sample comprises about 120,000 clones, around 80% of which are singletons, and about 4.6% rests with the top ten. As regards this clone: Its antigen remains unknown.

This chain uses TRBV7-3 with TRBJ1-2, with D maybe TRBD1 (5 bases). The TCR sequence derives from an adult in good health. The sample consisted of peripheral blood, taken on day 0 of AZD1222 vaccination. The CDR3: CASSPGRNYGYTF. The DNA of the CDR3 is TGTGCCAGCAGCCCGGGACGGAACTATGGCTACACCTTC. Drawing the rest from reference TRBV7-3 and TRBJ1-2, the complete variable domain is GAGVSQTPSNKVTEKGKYVELRCDPISGHTALYWYRQSLGQGPEFLIYFQGTGAADDSGLPNDRFFAVRPEGSVSTLKIQRTERGDSAVYLCASSPGRNYGYTFGSGTRLTVV.